This record concerns one T cell receptor beta chain sequence. Its target is not known. Using its own MiXCR run on the 5' RACE reads, TCRdb lists one record per CDR3 protein. This table has 280,000 or so distinct CDR3 sequences, more than 6.5% appearing once. This sample is part of a study of identical twins. Study-wide findings and caveats: Insertion counts were lower in abundant cord blood beta clonotypes, a trend that memory repertoires did not show. Modeled out-of-frame TCR alpha sharing in monozygotic twins fell below observed levels.

Trimming removed 6 bases from V and 2 bases from J, with 13 bases in between. The CDR3 loop spans 14 amino acids. Germline V gene lookup returns CDR1 WSHSY and CDR2 SAAADI. These data are also associated with another study on yellow fever vaccine responses in identical twins.

Material: memory (CD45RO+) T cells sorted from blood. This receptor was taken from a woman under 30 in good health. This chain joins TRBV10-2 and TRBJ1-1; maybe TRBD1 (6 bases). CDR3 DNA: TGCGCCAGCAGAGACAGGCTAGTCAACACTGAAGCTTTCTTT. Translation gives CASRDRLVNTEAFF.